This TCR beta chain emerged from a study of brain T cells in children with intractable seizures. This CDR3 spans 15 amino acids. Per the germline V gene, CDR1 is SGHRS and CDR2 is YFSETQ. The V and J ends lost 3 bases and 1 base respectively, with 14 bases between them. Sequencing used immunoSEQ multiplex PCR; TCRdb keeps in-frame clones, though not all of them. The sample includes fewer than 50,000 clones, more than 80% of them seen just once. Surgery cases with the highest brain T cell transcript signatures were chosen for sequencing. Before surgery, patients took at least one anti-epileptic drug. The study, taken as a whole, reports: Patients' HCMV serostatus was unknown; virus specificity rests on CDR3 similarity alone. Pre-surgery blood may have been undersampled, hiding some clones.

Comments on this clone: The antigen remains unidentified.

Sequenced material: peripheral blood, taken at surgery. This TCR derives from a girl aged 2-10 years with tuberous sclerosis and intractable seizures. J is TRBJ2-7 and V is TRBV5-1, with no clear D. Written as DNA, the CDR3 is TGCGCCAGCAGCTCACAAGGGTCTTCATCCTACGAGCAGTACTTC. This translates into CASSSQGSSSYEQYF.